This section outlines one T cell receptor (beta chain) sequence together with its context. The antigen remains unidentified. These data come from a study of blood T cells in healthy people across ages. On the study more broadly: Capture by template switching was about one barcoded beta molecule per two T cells. Study-wide results and limits: No conclusive comparison of naive versus antigen-experienced cells was possible with unsorted PBMCs.

A second PCR, run for about 7 to 11 cycles, used a sample-barcoded 5' primer plus a J-beta primer mix. Each CDR3 protein gets one entry after TCRdb re-called the 5' RACE reads with MiXCR. Of more than 700,000 distinct CDR3 sequences detected, around half appear once; the ten largest clones hold around 40%. CDR3 length equals 19 residues. The TCR originated in a man aged 80 or over in good health. Sequencing was done on a sample of blood. This rearrangement joins TRBV21-1 to TRBJ2-6; the table names TRBD1, a call not compared with the DNA. TRBV21-1 is described as a pseudogene. DNA of the CDR3: TGTGCCAGCAGCAGGCGGGACAGGGAGGGGATATCTGGGGCCAACGTCCTGACTTTC. This sequence encodes CASSRRDREGISGANVLTF.